These 14 T cell receptor beta chains came from one sample sequenced in a study of blood T cell repertoires in COVID-19. Clones were sequenced by immunoSEQ multiplex PCR, and TCRdb holds only the in-frame ones, with some missing. The table shows 92,000 or so clones, with approximately 79% occurring only once. Specimen: peripheral blood. Receptors were obtained from a woman aged 80 or over with acute or convalescent COVID-19.

The J gene is TRBJ2-5, the V gene TRBV5-4, with a possible D match to TRBD2 (7 bases). The CDR3 covers 14 residues. Deletions cut 9 bases from V and 4 bases from J, with 19 bases between. Germline values: CDR1 SGHNT, CDR2 YYREEE (reference sequence). Written as DNA, the CDR3 is TGTGCCACGCATTGGAGGGGGGGAAGAGAGACCCAGTACTTC. This translates into CATHWRGGRETQYF. Drawing the rest from reference TRBV5-4 and TRBJ2-5, the complete variable domain is ETGVTQSPTHLIKTRGQQVTLRCSSQSGHNTVSWYQQALGQGPQFIFQYYREEENGRGNFPPRFSGLQFPNYSSELNVNALELDDSALYLCATHWRGGRETQYFGPGTRLLVL.

This clone was detected a few times. The J gene is TRBJ1-2, the V gene TRBV6-5; D gene ambiguous. CDR3 length: 12 amino acids. Germline CDR1 is MNHEY and CDR2 is SVGAGI. The V end lost 8 bases, the J end lost 5 bases, and 12 bases lay between the germline ends. The CDR3 loop reads CASSAGSYGYTF. Here the CDR3 DNA reads TGTGCCAGCTCGGCCGGGAGTTATGGCTACACCTTC.

The genes are TRBV20-1 and TRBJ1-5; D unclear. Trimming shortened V by 3 bases and J by 0 bases, and 6 bases separated the two germline ends. CDR1 and CDR2 from the germline V gene are DFQATT and SNEGSKA (reference sequence). This CDR3 region has 13 residues. The CDR3 here is CSASSGSNQPQHF. The CDR3 region has the DNA TGCAGTGCTAGTAGCGGTAGCAATCAGCCCCAGCATTTT.

The V and J genes are TRBV6-2 or TRBV6-3 and TRBJ2-5; 9 bases agree with TRBD1. Trimming took 3 bases from V and 3 from J; bases not matched to a gene: 8. This CDR3 has 16 residues. The germline gives CDR1 MNHEY, CDR2 SVGEGT. CDR3 sequence reads: CASSYLGWTGEETQYF. In DNA, the CDR3 is TGTGCCAGCAGTTATTTGGGCTGGACAGGGGAAGAGACCCAGTACTTC.

The chain is built from TRBV5-6 and TRBJ2-2; D possibly corresponds to TRBD2 (7 bases). The CDR3 runs to 16 residues. V lost 4 bases to trimming and J lost 2 bases, with 15 bases between them. CDR1 SGHDT and CDR2 YYEEEE come from the germline V gene. CDR3 region: CASSPLGGPNTGELFF. In DNA, the CDR3 is TGTGCCAGCAGCCCCCTGGGGGGGCCTAACACCGGGGAGCTGTTTTTT.

The rearrangement links TRBV5-4 to TRBJ2-4, with 10 bases fitting TRBD1. The CDR3 runs 15 residues. The germline V gene has CDR1 SGHNT and CDR2 YYREEE (reference sequence). J was trimmed by 4 bases and V by 3 bases; bases with no gene match: 4. The CDR3 bases are TGTGCCAGCAGCTCTTGGACAGGGGGTAAAAACATTCAGTACTTC. Amino acids: CASSSWTGGKNIQYF.

The rearrangement uses TRBV6-1 and TRBJ1-5; the D gene is possibly TRBD1 (5 bases). CDR1 is MNHNS, CDR2 SASEGT, per germline. V dropped 3 bases and J dropped 0 bases, with 12 bases sitting between them. The CDR3 runs 16 residues. The CDR3 DNA is TGTGCCAGCAGTGACGTACAGGTCTTTAGCAATCAGCCCCAGCATTTT. Translation: CASSDVQVFSNQPQHF.

The chain joins TRBV6-1 to TRBJ2-7; possible D gene TRBD1, 6 bases. Germline V CDR1 and CDR2: MNHNS, SASEGT. The CDR3 spans 15 residues. V was clipped by 7 bases and J by 5 bases, with 21 bases between them. This CDR3 reads CASTKKGGLGDEQYF. The CDR3 DNA reads TGTGCCAGCACTAAAAAAGGGGGTTTAGGGGACGAGCAGTACTTC.

The chain is built from TRBV6-2 or TRBV6-3 and TRBJ2-5; 10 bases fit TRBD2. This CDR3 has 17 residues. The V and J ends lost 0 bases and 5 bases, in that order; junction bases with no gene match: 9. Germline loops: CDR1 MNHEY, CDR2 SVGEGT. The chain's CDR3 is CASSYSKLAGIGETQYF. In DNA form, the CDR3 reads TGTGCCAGCAGTTACTCGAAACTAGCGGGGATTGGGGAGACCCAGTACTTC.

This clone was observed a few times. V gene TRBV28 combines with J gene TRBJ1-5; 7 bases are shared with TRBD1. Trimming took 8 bases from V and 2 from J; bases not matched to a gene: 9. Per germline, CDR1 MDHEN and CDR2 SYDVKM. The CDR3 consists of 15 residues. CDR3 bases: TGTGCCAGCTCGACAGGGTTTCGCGGCAATCAGCCCCAGCATTTT. It codes for CASSTGFRGNQPQHF.

There are a few counts of this clone. This chain connects TRBV18 to TRBJ1-2; D is possibly TRBD1 (5 bases). Germline V gene data show CDR1 as KGHSH and CDR2 as LQKENI. Deletions cut 3 bases from V and 2 bases from J, with 13 bases between. This CDR3 is built from 15 residues. The CDR3 loop is CASSPLDTPNYGYTF. CDR3 DNA sequence: TGTGCCAGCTCACCTTTGGACACCCCGAACTATGGCTACACCTTC.

The chain has TRBV28 and TRBJ1-6; a possible D gene is TRBD1 (6 bases). The CDR3 is 16 amino acids. Germline V CDR1 and CDR2: MDHEN, SYDVKM. V was clipped by 2 bases and J by 4 bases, with 12 bases between them. CDR3 protein: CASSLGGQGYNSPLHF. The CDR3 DNA reads as TGTGCCAGCAGTTTAGGCGGTCAGGGGTATAATTCACCCCTCCACTTT.

The rearrangement links TRBV12-3 or TRBV12-4 to TRBJ2-7, with D possibly being TRBD1 (5 bases). There are 12 residues in the CDR3. Trimming cost V 3 bases and J 5 bases, with 8 bases left between them. The DNA of the CDR3 is TGTGCCAGCAGTTTCAGGGTACACGAGCAGTACTTC. It encodes CASSFRVHEQYF.

V gene TRBV6-1 combines with J gene TRBJ2-7; 8 bases are a match to TRBD2. The CDR3 extends over 14 amino acids. Germline values: CDR1 MNHNS, CDR2 SASEGT. With 3 bases clipped from V and 0 bases from J, the junction kept 1 base outside the gene matches. The CDR3 DNA sequence: TGTGCCAGCAGTGACGGGGGGGCCTCCTACGAGCAGTACTTC. Translated: CASSDGGASYEQYF.